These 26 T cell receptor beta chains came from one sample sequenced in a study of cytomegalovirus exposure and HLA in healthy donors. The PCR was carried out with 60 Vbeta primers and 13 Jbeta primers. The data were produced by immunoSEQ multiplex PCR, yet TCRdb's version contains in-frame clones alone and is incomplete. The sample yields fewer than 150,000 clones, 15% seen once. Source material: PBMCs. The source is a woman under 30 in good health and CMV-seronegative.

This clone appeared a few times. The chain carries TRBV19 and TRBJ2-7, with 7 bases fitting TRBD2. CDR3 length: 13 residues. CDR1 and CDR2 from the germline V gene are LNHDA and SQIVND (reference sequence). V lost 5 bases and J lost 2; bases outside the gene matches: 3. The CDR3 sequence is CASSPGGPYEQYF. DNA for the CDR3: TGTGCCAGTAGTCCGGGAGGCCCCTACGAGCAGTACTTC.

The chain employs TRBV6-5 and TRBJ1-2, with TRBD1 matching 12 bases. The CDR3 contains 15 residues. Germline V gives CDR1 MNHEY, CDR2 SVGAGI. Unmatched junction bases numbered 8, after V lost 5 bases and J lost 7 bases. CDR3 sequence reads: CASSPPGQGAFGYTF. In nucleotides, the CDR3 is TGTGCCAGCAGTCCGCCGGGACAGGGGGCGTTTGGCTACACCTTC.

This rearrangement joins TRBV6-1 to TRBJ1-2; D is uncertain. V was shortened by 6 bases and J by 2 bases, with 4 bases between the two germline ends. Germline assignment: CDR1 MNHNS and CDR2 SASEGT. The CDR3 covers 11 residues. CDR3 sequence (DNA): TGTGCCAGCAGGTCGAACTATGGCTACACCTTC. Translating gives CASRSNYGYTF.

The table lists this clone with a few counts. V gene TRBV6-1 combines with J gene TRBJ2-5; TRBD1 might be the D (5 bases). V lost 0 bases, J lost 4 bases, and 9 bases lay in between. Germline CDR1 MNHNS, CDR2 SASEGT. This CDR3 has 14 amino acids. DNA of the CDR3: TGTGCCAGCAGTGAAGCGCCAGGGATAGAGACCCAGTACTTC. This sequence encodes CASSEAPGIETQYF.

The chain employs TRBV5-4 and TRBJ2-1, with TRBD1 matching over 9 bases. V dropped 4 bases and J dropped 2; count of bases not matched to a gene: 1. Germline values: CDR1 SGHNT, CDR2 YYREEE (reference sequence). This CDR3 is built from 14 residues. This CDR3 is CASSGTGPYNEQFF. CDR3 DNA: TGTGCCAGCAGCGGGACAGGGCCCTACAATGAGCAGTTCTTC. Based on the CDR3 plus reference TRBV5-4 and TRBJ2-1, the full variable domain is ETGVTQSPTHLIKTRGQQVTLRCSSQSGHNTVSWYQQALGQGPQFIFQYYREEENGRGNFPPRFSGLQFPNYSSELNVNALELDDSALYLCASSGTGPYNEQFFGPGTRLTVL.

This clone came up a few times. The CDR3 loop is CATKGAFYEQYF. The CDR3 nucleotides read TGTGCCACCAAGGGGGCCTTCTACGAGCAGTACTTC. The gene calls are TRBV19 and TRBJ2-7, with 7 bases matching TRBD1. V dropped 10 bases and J dropped 3; count of bases not matched to a gene: 6. The CDR3 loop spans 12 amino acids. The germline gives CDR1 LNHDA, CDR2 SQIVND (reference sequence).

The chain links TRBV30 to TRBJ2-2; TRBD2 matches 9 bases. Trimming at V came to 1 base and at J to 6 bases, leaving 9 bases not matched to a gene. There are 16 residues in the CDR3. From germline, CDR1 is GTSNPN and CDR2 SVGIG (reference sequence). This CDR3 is CAWSALAGSRPGELFF. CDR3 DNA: TGTGCCTGGAGTGCCCTAGCGGGGTCCCGCCCCGGGGAGCTGTTTTTT. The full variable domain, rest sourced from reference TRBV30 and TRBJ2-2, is SQTIHQWPATLVQPVGSPLSLECTVEGTSNPNLYWYRQAAGRGLQLLFYSVGIGQISSEVPQNLSASRPQDRQFILSSKKLLLSDSGFYLCAWSALAGSRPGELFFGEGSRLTVL.

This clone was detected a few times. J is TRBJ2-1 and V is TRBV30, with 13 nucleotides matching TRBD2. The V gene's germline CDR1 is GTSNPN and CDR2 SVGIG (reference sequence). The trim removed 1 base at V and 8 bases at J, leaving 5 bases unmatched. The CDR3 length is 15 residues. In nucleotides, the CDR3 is TGTGCCTGGAGTGAGCCGGGACTAGCGGGATATGAGCAGTTCTTC. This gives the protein CAWSEPGLAGYEQFF.

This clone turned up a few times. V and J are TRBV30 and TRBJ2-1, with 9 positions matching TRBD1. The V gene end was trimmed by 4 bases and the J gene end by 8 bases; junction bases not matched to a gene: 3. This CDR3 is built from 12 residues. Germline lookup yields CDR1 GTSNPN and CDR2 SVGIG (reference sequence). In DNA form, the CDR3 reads TGTGCCTGGACCGACAGGGGGGATGAGCAGTTCTTC. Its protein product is CAWTDRGDEQFF.

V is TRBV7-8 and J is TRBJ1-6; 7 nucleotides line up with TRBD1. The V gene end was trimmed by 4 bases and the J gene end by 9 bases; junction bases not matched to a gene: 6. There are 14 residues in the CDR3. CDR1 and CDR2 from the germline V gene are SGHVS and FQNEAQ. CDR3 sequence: CASSWTGRLSPLHF. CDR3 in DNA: TGTGCCAGCAGCTGGACAGGCCGGCTTTCACCCCTCCACTTT.

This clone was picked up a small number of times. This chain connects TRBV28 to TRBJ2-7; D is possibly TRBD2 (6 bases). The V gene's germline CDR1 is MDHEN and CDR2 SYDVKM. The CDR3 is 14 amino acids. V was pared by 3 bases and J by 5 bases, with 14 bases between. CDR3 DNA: TGTGCCAGCAGTTTGGAGCCTAGCGCCGACGAGCAGTACTTC. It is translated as CASSLEPSADEQYF.

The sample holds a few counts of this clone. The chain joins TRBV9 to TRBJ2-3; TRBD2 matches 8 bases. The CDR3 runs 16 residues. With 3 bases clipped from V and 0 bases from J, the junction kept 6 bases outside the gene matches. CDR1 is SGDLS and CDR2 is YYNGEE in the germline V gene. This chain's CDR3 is CASSAPRGGSTDTQYF. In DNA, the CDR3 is TGTGCCAGCAGCGCCCCCCGGGGGGGTAGCACAGATACGCAGTATTTT. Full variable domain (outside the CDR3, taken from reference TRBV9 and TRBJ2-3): DSGVTQTPKHLITATGQRVTLRCSPRSGDLSVYWYQQSLDQGLQFLIQYYNGEERAKGNILERFSAQQFPDLHSELNLSSLELGDSALYFCASSAPRGGSTDTQYFGPGTRLTVL.

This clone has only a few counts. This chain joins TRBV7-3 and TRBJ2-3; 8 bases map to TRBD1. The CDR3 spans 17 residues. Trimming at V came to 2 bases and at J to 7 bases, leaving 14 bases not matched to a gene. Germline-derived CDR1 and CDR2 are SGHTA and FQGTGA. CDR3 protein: CASSLEAPGTGLHTQYF. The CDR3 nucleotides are TGTGCCAGCAGCTTAGAAGCCCCGGGGACAGGTTTGCATACGCAGTATTTT.

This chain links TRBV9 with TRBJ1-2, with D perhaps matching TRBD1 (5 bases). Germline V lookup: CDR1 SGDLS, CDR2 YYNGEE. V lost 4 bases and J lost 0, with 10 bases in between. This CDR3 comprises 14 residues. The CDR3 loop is CASSLDSPNYGYTF. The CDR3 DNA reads TGTGCCAGCAGCCTTGACAGTCCTAACTATGGCTACACCTTC.

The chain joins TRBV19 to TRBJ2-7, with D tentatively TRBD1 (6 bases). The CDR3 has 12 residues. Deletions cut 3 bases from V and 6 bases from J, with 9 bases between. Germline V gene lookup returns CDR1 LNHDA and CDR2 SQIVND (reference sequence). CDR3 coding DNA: TGTGCCAGTAGTATGGTACAGGGCGAGCAGTACTTC. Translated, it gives CASSMVQGEQYF.

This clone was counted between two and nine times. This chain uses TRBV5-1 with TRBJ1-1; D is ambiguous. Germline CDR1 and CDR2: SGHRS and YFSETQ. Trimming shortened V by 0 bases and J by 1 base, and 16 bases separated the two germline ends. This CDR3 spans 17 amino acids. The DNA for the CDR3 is TGCGCCAGCAGCTTGGCCCCCGGTGAATGGTCGAACACTGAAGCTTTCTTT. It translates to CASSLAPGEWSNTEAFF.

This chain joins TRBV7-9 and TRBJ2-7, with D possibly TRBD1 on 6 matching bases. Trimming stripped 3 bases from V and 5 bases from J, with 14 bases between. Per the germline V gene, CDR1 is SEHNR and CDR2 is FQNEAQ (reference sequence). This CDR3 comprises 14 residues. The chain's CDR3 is CASSFPQGTDEQYF. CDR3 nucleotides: TGTGCCAGCAGCTTCCCGCAGGGGACGGACGAGCAGTACTTC.

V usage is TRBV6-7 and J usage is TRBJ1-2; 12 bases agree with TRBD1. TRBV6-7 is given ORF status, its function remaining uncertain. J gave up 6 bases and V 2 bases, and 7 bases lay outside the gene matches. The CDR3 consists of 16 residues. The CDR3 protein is CASSYRDRGLKDGYTF. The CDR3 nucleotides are TGTGCCAGCAGTTACAGGGACAGGGGGCTTAAGGATGGCTACACCTTC.

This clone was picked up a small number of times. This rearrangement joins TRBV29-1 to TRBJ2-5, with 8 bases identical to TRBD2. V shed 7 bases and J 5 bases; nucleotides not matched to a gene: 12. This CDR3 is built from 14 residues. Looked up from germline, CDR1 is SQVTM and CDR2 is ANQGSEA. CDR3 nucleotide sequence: TGCAGCGCCTCAGCGGGGGACCGCCTTGAGACCCAGTACTTC. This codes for CSASAGDRLETQYF.

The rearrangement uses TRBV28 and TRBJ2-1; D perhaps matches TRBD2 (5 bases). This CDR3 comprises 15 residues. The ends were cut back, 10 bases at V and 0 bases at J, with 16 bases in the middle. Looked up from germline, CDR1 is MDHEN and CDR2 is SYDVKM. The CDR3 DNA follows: TGTGCCACCCTCGGCGGGCAGGACTCCTACAATGAGCAGTTCTTC. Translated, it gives CATLGGQDSYNEQFF.

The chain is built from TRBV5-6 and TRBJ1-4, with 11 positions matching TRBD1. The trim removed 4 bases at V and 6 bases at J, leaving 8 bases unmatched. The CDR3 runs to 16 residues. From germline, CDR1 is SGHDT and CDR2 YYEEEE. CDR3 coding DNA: TGTGCCAGCAGCCCAGGGACAGGGGGATTTGATGAAAAACTGTTTTTT. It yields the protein CASSPGTGGFDEKLFF.

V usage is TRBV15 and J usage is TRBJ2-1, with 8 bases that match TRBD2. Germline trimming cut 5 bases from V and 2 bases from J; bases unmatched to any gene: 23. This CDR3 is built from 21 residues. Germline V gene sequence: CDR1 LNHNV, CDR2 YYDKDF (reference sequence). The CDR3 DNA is TGTGCCACCAGCTACCGTAATCTGGGCCTTCAACTAGCGGATGCCTACAATGAGCAGTTCTTC. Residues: CATSYRNLGLQLADAYNEQFF. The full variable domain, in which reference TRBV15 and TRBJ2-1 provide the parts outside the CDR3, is DAMVIQNPRYQVTQFGKPVTLSCSQTLNHNVMYWYQQKSSQAPKLLFHYYDKDFNNEADTPDNFQSRRPNTSFCFLDIRSPGLGDTAMYLCATSYRNLGLQLADAYNEQFFGPGTRLTVL.

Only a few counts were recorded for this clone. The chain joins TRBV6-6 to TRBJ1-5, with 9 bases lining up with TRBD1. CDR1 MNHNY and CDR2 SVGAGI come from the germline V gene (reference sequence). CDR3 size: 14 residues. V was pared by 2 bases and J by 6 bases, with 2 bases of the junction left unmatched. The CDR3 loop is CASSYGQGIQPQHF. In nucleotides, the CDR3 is TGTGCCAGCAGTTACGGACAGGGGATTCAGCCCCAGCATTTT.

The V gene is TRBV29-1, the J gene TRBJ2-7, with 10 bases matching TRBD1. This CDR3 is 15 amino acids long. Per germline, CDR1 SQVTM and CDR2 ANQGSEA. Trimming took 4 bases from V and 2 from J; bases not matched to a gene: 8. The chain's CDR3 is CSVGARGQGTYEQYF. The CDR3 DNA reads TGCAGCGTTGGAGCCCGGGGACAGGGGACCTACGAGCAGTACTTC.

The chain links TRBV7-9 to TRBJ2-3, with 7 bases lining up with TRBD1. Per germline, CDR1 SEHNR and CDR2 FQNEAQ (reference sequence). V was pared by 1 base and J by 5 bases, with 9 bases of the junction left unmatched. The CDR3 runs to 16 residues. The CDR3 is CASSLVSTGKRDTQYF. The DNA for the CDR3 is TGTGCCAGCAGCTTAGTGTCGACAGGGAAGAGAGATACGCAGTATTTT.

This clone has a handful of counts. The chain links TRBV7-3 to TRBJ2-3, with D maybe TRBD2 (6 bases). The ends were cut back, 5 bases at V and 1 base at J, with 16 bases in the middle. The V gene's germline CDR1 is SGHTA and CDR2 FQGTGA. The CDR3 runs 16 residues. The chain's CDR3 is CASSPGLALGTDTQYF. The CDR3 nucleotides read TGTGCCAGCAGCCCGGGACTGGCTCTGGGCACAGATACGCAGTATTTT.